This is a list of T cell receptor beta chains from one sample in a study of identical twins. TCRdb fed the 5' RACE reads into MiXCR, producing one record per CDR3 protein. This sample has some 1,600,000 distinct CDR3 sequences, with under 35% found just once. Sequenced: cord blood. These receptors all stem from a newborn girl in good health. Both conserved end residues are part of each CDR3.

j_call	v_call	cdr3_aa
TRBJ2-5	TRBV20-1	CSARGPSLHEQYF
TRBJ1-5	TRBV24-1	CATSDPRTGNQPQHF
NA	TRBV5-1	CASSWGLTQETQFF
TRBJ2-2	TRBV7-9	CASSLTGPATGELFF
TRBJ1-2	TRBV6-6	CASNPWDPTNYGYTF
TRBJ2-5	TRBV25-1	CASSERGQETQYF
TRBJ1-4	TRBV20-1	CSASPAGVWGEKLFF
TRBJ2-7	TRBV21-1	CASSKGKGTEHEQYF
TRBJ2-1	TRBV28	CASSYLAGPSSYNEQFF
TRBJ2-1	TRBV14	CASSQAGDYNEQFF
TRBJ2-7	TRBV10-3	CAISESGLYEQYF
TRBJ2-1	TRBV11-2	CASSLPSGENYNEQFF
TRBJ2-1	TRBV27	CASSPPLLAGVVNEQFF
TRBJ1-2	TRBV6-1	CASSDSGRVNTGYGYTF
TRBJ2-4	TRBV5-1	CASSPRLTGDRIQYF
TRBJ2-7	TRBV7-2	CAGSLGTSISYEQYF
TRBJ2-5	TRBV5-1	CASSLDPIPSGGETQYF
TRBJ2-7	TRBV20-1	CSAREFASEQYF
TRBJ1-1	TRBV12-3/TRBV12-4	CASRPGRTNTEAFF
TRBJ2-7	TRBV12-3/TRBV12-4	CASTSGRRSYEQYF
TRBJ2-3	TRBV5-1	CASSYPGRDTQYF
TRBJ1-2	TRBV25-1	CASSAQGLSYTF
TRBJ2-3	TRBV21-1	CASSKEGSVNTDTQYF
TRBJ1-4	TRBV3-1	CASSQGSVNEKLFF
TRBJ1-2	TRBV10-3	CATTDRVEGGYTF
TRBJ2-7	TRBV10-1	CASSESLLGAYEQYF
TRBJ2-2	TRBV4-1	CASSQDRERNTGELFF